This T cell receptor beta chain derives from a study of blood T cell repertoires in COVID-19. Study background: The analysed material was cDNA or gDNA that came from T cells, B-cell-depleted T cells, or PBMCs.

From germline, CDR1 is MNHEY and CDR2 SMNVEV (reference sequence). The CDR3 has 19 residues. The J segment lost 0 bases and the V segment lost 0 bases, leaving 11 bases of the junction unmatched. Original methodology: Reference gene primers were amplified, and this amplification served to estimate nucleated cell counts. Sequencing was performed with immunoSEQ multiplex PCR; in TCRdb, only in-frame clones are kept and a portion is missing. For V, J and clone size, that table is used; D and trimming come from the DNA. The sample lists about 200,000 clones; 92% were seen once. This clone was recorded once.

Material: peripheral blood. The receptor was derived from a man aged 55-75 years with COVID-19, enrolled during active disease. This chain joins TRBV27 and TRBJ2-7, with 10 bases matching TRBD2. The CDR3 DNA is TGTGCCAGCAGTTTATCGGTTGGGGAGCGGACTAGCGGCTCCTACGAGCAGTACTTC. Its translation: CASSLSVGERTSGSYEQYF.